These T cell receptor beta chains were read from a single sample in a study of blood T cell repertoires in COVID-19. Only in-frame clones appear in the TCRdb table, and some are missing; sequencing was by immunoSEQ multiplex PCR. The sample has fewer than 9,000 clones, roughly 83% seen once; the top ten hold over 15%. Sequencing was carried out using peripheral blood. Every receptor here comes from a human donor with active COVID-19. The donor label of this sample is uncertain. CDR3s include the opening cysteine and the closing phenylalanine or tryptophan. A D gene is named only where the DNA matches it firmly. Not every row has a clone size; where given, it reads once, few, many or a size class.

clone size: .
V gene: TRBV19
D gene: TRBD1
J gene: TRBJ1-1
CDR3 DNA: TGTGCCAGCCTTAATACAGGGGACTTGAACACTGAAGCTTTCTTT
CDR3 protein: CASLNTGDLNTEAFF

clone size: .
V gene: TRBV24-1
D gene: .
J gene: TRBJ2-7
CDR3 DNA: TGTGCCACCAGTGACTCCGGCCGGGCCGCGGGACTCTACGAGCAGTACTTC
CDR3 protein: CATSDSGRAAGLYEQYF

clone size: .
V gene: TRBV5-1
D gene: .
J gene: TRBJ2-1
CDR3 DNA: TGCGCCAGCAGCCAATTGGCTGGTGAGCAGTTCTTC
CDR3 protein: CASSQLAGEQFF

clone size: .
V gene: TRBV28
D gene: TRBD2
J gene: TRBJ2-1
CDR3 DNA: TGTGCCAGCAGTTCACTTCGACTAGCGGGAGGGAGCAATGAGCAGTTCTTC
CDR3 protein: CASSSLRLAGGSNEQFF

clone size: .
V gene: TRBV29-1
D gene: TRBD2
J gene: TRBJ2-2
CDR3 DNA: TGCAGCGGTACCGGACTAGGCGGTACCGGGGAGCTGTTTTTT
CDR3 protein: CSGTGLGGTGELFF

clone size: .
V gene: TRBV24-1
D gene: .
J gene: TRBJ1-2
CDR3 DNA: TGTGCCACCAGTGATTTTTTAGAGGGCTACACCTTC
CDR3 protein: CATSDFLEGYTF

clone size: .
V gene: TRBV27
D gene: TRBD1
J gene: TRBJ2-1
CDR3 DNA: TGTGCCAGCAGTTTGAGGGACAGGGGTCTCAATGAGCAGTTCTTC
CDR3 protein: CASSLRDRGLNEQFF

clone size: .
V gene: TRBV7-9
D gene: TRBD2
J gene: TRBJ2-7
CDR3 DNA: TGTGCCAGCAGCTCCACCGGGACTAGCGTTGAGCAGTACTTC
CDR3 protein: CASSSTGTSVEQYF

clone size: .
V gene: TRBV7-6
D gene: TRBD2
J gene: TRBJ2-3
CDR3 DNA: TGTGCCAGCAGCTTACGACTAGCGGAGGGAGATACGCAGTATTTT
CDR3 protein: CASSLRLAEGDTQYF

clone size: .
V gene: TRBV11-2
D gene: TRBD1
J gene: TRBJ2-7
CDR3 DNA: TGTGCCAGCAGCTTAGACGGATTACGGACAGGGGACTCCTACGAGCAGTACTTC
CDR3 protein: CASSLDGLRTGDSYEQYF

clone size: .
V gene: TRBV7-2
D gene: TRBD2
J gene: TRBJ2-3
CDR3 DNA: TGTGCCAGCAGCTTAGGCCGGACTAGCGGCACAGATACGCAGTATTTT
CDR3 protein: CASSLGRTSGTDTQYF

clone size: .
V gene: TRBV2
D gene: TRBD2
J gene: TRBJ2-1
CDR3 DNA: TGTGCCAGCAGTGAACTAGCGGGTTCCTACAATGAGCAGTTCTTC
CDR3 protein: CASSELAGSYNEQFF

clone size: .
V gene: TRBV19
D gene: TRBD2
J gene: TRBJ2-5
CDR3 DNA: TGTGCCAGTAGTATGCCGGGGGGGCAAGAGACCCAGTACTTC
CDR3 protein: CASSMPGGQETQYF

clone size: .
V gene: TRBV18
D gene: TRBD2
J gene: TRBJ2-7
CDR3 DNA: TGTGCCAGCTCACCATCTAGCGGGGGACCCTACGAGCAGTACTTC
CDR3 protein: CASSPSSGGPYEQYF

clone size: .
V gene: TRBV7-8
D gene: .
J gene: TRBJ1-2
CDR3 DNA: TGTGCCAGCAGCTTATGGCAGGACTATGGCTACACCTTC
CDR3 protein: CASSLWQDYGYTF

clone size: once
V gene: TRBV18
D gene: .
J gene: TRBJ1-2
CDR3 DNA: TGTGCCAGCTCACCATCAGGCCAGGACTTATATGGCTACACCTTC
CDR3 protein: CASSPSGQDLYGYTF

clone size: few
V gene: TRBV24-1
D gene: .
J gene: TRBJ1-2
CDR3 DNA: TGTGCCACCAGTGATTTGACAGTCGGCTACACCTTC
CDR3 protein: CATSDLTVGYTF

clone size: .
V gene: TRBV6-5
D gene: TRBD1
J gene: TRBJ2-5
CDR3 DNA: TGTGCCAGCAGCCCGGGACAGGATTTTGAGACCCAGTACTTC
CDR3 protein: CASSPGQDFETQYF

clone size: .
V gene: TRBV27
D gene: TRBD2
J gene: TRBJ2-1
CDR3 DNA: TGTGCCAGCAGTACAACTAGCGGGAGGGGTTACAATGAGCAGTTCTTC
CDR3 protein: CASSTTSGRGYNEQFF

clone size: .
V gene: TRBV9
D gene: .
J gene: TRBJ2-5
CDR3 DNA: TGTGCCAGCAGCGCGGACACCGCGTGGGAGACCCAGTACTTC
CDR3 protein: CASSADTAWETQYF

clone size: .
V gene: TRBV19
D gene: .
J gene: TRBJ1-3
CDR3 DNA: TGTGCCAGTCTCCTTAGGGGGAACTCTGGAAACACCATATATTTT
CDR3 protein: CASLLRGNSGNTIYF

clone size: .
V gene: TRBV4-3
D gene: .
J gene: TRBJ2-3
CDR3 DNA: TGCGCCAGCAGCCCCGGTGGAGATACGCAGTATTTT
CDR3 protein: CASSPGGDTQYF

clone size: .
V gene: TRBV30
D gene: .
J gene: TRBJ1-3
CDR3 DNA: TGTGCCTGGAGGGACAACTCTGGAAACACCATATATTTT
CDR3 protein: CAWRDNSGNTIYF

clone size: .
V gene: TRBV7-3
D gene: TRBD1
J gene: TRBJ2-7
CDR3 DNA: TGTGCCAGCACCCCCAGGGGGTCCATCTCCTACGAGCAGTACTTC
CDR3 protein: CASTPRGSISYEQYF

clone size: .
V gene: TRBV18
D gene: .
J gene: TRBJ2-5
CDR3 DNA: TGTGCCAGCTCACCGAACCCAGCGGGCCAACAAGAGACCCAGTACTTC
CDR3 protein: CASSPNPAGQQETQYF

clone size: .
V gene: TRBV19
D gene: TRBD1
J gene: TRBJ2-7
CDR3 DNA: TGTGCCAGTGCCGGGACAGGGGGCGCCGAGCAGTACTTC
CDR3 protein: CASAGTGGAEQYF

clone size: .
V gene: TRBV14
D gene: .
J gene: TRBJ2-3
CDR3 DNA: TGTGCCAGCAGCCTTTCCGTAGCCGCAGATACGCAGTATTTT
CDR3 protein: CASSLSVAADTQYF

clone size: once
V gene: TRBV3-1/TRBV3-2
D gene: TRBD2
J gene: TRBJ2-5
CDR3 DNA: TGTGCCAGCAGCCAATTGGGACTAGCGGAGGAGGGACAAGAGACCCAGTACTTC
CDR3 protein: CASSQLGLAEEGQETQYF

clone size: .
V gene: TRBV11-2
D gene: TRBD1
J gene: TRBJ2-3
CDR3 DNA: TGTGCCAGCAGCTCCCCCGGGACAGAACGTGGCCCAGATACGCAGTATTTT
CDR3 protein: CASSSPGTERGPDTQYF

clone size: .
V gene: TRBV7-2
D gene: .
J gene: TRBJ2-5
CDR3 DNA: TGTGCCAGCAGCCGGACCGGACAGAACCAAGAGACCCAGTACTTC
CDR3 protein: CASSRTGQNQETQYF

clone size: .
V gene: TRBV13
D gene: .
J gene: TRBJ2-1
CDR3 DNA: TGTGCCAGCAGCTTAGAAGGGGGAGTTCCCGAGCAGTTCTTC
CDR3 protein: CASSLEGGVPEQFF

clone size: .
V gene: TRBV30
D gene: .
J gene: TRBJ2-1
CDR3 DNA: TGTGCCTGGGAAAGGGGTGGTTGGGGTGAGCAGTTCTTC
CDR3 protein: CAWERGGWGEQFF

clone size: .
V gene: TRBV4-3
D gene: .
J gene: TRBJ2-2
CDR3 DNA: TGCGCCAGCAGCCAACAAGAGACCGGGGAGCTGTTTTTT
CDR3 protein: CASSQQETGELFF

clone size: .
V gene: TRBV7-8
D gene: .
J gene: TRBJ1-4
CDR3 DNA: TGTGCCAGCAGCCCTACACAGGGCTTTTTTGAAAAACTGTTTTTT
CDR3 protein: CASSPTQGFFEKLFF

clone size: few
V gene: TRBV7-9
D gene: .
J gene: TRBJ1-2
CDR3 DNA: TGTGCCAGCAGCTTGTTGACAGAATGGAATGGCTACACCTTC
CDR3 protein: CASSLLTEWNGYTF

clone size: .
V gene: TRBV10-1
D gene: TRBD2
J gene: TRBJ2-3
CDR3 DNA: TGCGCCAGCAGTGAGTCTACGGGAGGAGCAGATACGCAGTATTTT
CDR3 protein: CASSESTGGADTQYF

clone size: .
V gene: TRBV28
D gene: .
J gene: TRBJ2-5
CDR3 DNA: TGTGCCAGCAGTTTCCTGGGGGCGAGAGAGACCCAGTACTTC
CDR3 protein: CASSFLGARETQYF

clone size: few
V gene: TRBV6-2/TRBV6-3
D gene: .
J gene: TRBJ2-1
CDR3 DNA: TGTGCCAGCAGTTTACAGCACTATAGCGCAATCTACAATGAGCAGTTCTTC
CDR3 protein: CASSLQHYSAIYNEQFF

clone size: .
V gene: TRBV9
D gene: TRBD2
J gene: TRBJ2-5
CDR3 DNA: TGTGCCAGCAGCGCACTTACCAGCGGGAGTGAGACCCAGTACTTC
CDR3 protein: CASSALTSGSETQYF

clone size: .
V gene: TRBV14
D gene: .
J gene: TRBJ2-1
CDR3 DNA: TGTGCCAGCAGCAGCGGAGTGAGCTCCTACAATGAGCAGTTCTTC
CDR3 protein: CASSSGVSSYNEQFF

clone size: .
V gene: TRBV10-3
D gene: .
J gene: TRBJ2-1
CDR3 DNA: TGTGCCATCAGCACTGCCTCCAATGAGCAGTTCTTC
CDR3 protein: CAISTASNEQFF

clone size: .
V gene: TRBV18
D gene: .
J gene: TRBJ1-3
CDR3 DNA: TGTGCCAGCTCACCACCGACAGACTCTGGAAACACCATATATTTT
CDR3 protein: CASSPPTDSGNTIYF

clone size: .
V gene: TRBV18
D gene: .
J gene: TRBJ1-5
CDR3 DNA: TGTGCCAGCTCACCACCGGGCAGGACACGGGGCAATCAGCCCCAGCATTTT
CDR3 protein: CASSPPGRTRGNQPQHF

clone size: once
V gene: TRBV6-6
D gene: .
J gene: TRBJ2-7
CDR3 DNA: TGTGCCAGCAGGACCAGGTTCTCCTACGAGCAGTACTTC
CDR3 protein: CASRTRFSYEQYF